Shown below are 10 T cell receptor beta chains from a single sample sequenced in a study of T cells expressing NK-cell markers. TCRdb reprocessed the 5' RACE reads; each CDR3 protein has one entry and no DNA is given. The sample table includes about 550,000 distinct CDR3 sequences. The sequenced sample consisted of blood T cells: a sorted CD56 or NKG2C T cell subset, CD4+ or CD8+ T cells, or bulk PBMC T cells (not recorded which). The receptors were sampled from a man younger than 30 in good health.

The chain employs TRBV7-2 and TRBJ2-3; TCRdb indicates TRBD1, and absent DNA this call remains unverified. CDR1 SGHTA and CDR2 FQGNSA come from the germline V gene. The CDR3 has 15 residues. This CDR3 reads CASSPGGQGSDTQYF.

The chain couples TRBV2 to TRBJ2-1. CDR1 is SNHLY, CDR2 FYNNEI, per germline. The CDR3 covers 14 residues. The CDR3 here is CASSEAATYNEQFF.

V and J are TRBV7-2 and TRBJ2-7; without DNA, the TCRdb call of TRBD1 cannot be checked. The germline V gene encodes CDR1 SGHTA and CDR2 FQGNSA. This CDR3 contains 15 residues. This CDR3 is CASSQLGGGPYEQYF.

V is TRBV19 and J is TRBJ2-3. Germline V gives CDR1 LNHDA, CDR2 SQIVND (reference sequence). This CDR3 contains 15 residues. The CDR3 reads CASSILGVNTDTQYF.

The genes are TRBV5-1 and TRBJ2-1; TCRdb calls TRBD1, which cannot be checked without DNA. Germline CDR1 SGHRS, CDR2 YFSETQ. The CDR3 contains 12 residues. CDR3 sequence: CASSPRGFQQFF.

This chain links TRBV7-9 with TRBJ2-2; TCRdb indicates TRBD1, and absent DNA this call remains unverified. Germline lookup yields CDR1 SEHNR and CDR2 FQNEAQ (reference sequence). The CDR3 has 16 residues. CDR3 protein: CASSTNRGRIAGELFF.

The V and J genes are TRBV7-2 and TRBJ2-3; the D call from TCRdb, TRBD2, cannot be confirmed without DNA. Germline V lookup: CDR1 SGHTA, CDR2 FQGNSA. CDR3 length: 17 amino acids. Here the CDR3 reads CASRGGTSGGEGDTQYF.

The chain couples TRBV4-1 to TRBJ2-5; TCRdb names TRBD2, which stays unverified in the absence of DNA. The CDR3 sequence is 15 residues long. The germline CDR1 and CDR2 sequences are MGHRA and YSYEKL. CDR3 sequence: CASSHVSGRWETQYF.

This chain connects TRBV11-3 to TRBJ2-1; TCRdb picks TRBD2, but there is no DNA to check that call. The CDR3 covers 15 residues. Germline-derived CDR1 and CDR2 are SGHNT and YENEEA. The CDR3 loop reads CASSSGTARDNEQFF.

V and J are TRBV18 and TRBJ2-1; TCRdb picks TRBD2, but there is no DNA to check that call. Looked up from germline, CDR1 is KGHSH and CDR2 is LQKENI. This CDR3 comprises 15 residues. The CDR3 region is CASSRPSGSLSEQFF. The whole variable domain, remainder taken from reference TRBV18 and TRBJ2-1, is NAGVMQNPRHLVRRRGQEARLRCSPMKGHSHVYWYRQLPEEGLKFMVYLQKENIIDESGMPKERFSAEFPKEGPSILRIQQVVRGDSAAYFCASSRPSGSLSEQFFGPGTRLTVL.